A selection of T cell receptor beta chains follows, all from one sample in a study of shared clonotypes between healthy human individuals. The method was immunoSEQ multiplex PCR; TCRdb's version includes in-frame clones alone and lacks a portion of them. The repertoire holds about 710,000 clones, just under 75% seen once, with around 1.8% in the top ten. The sample taken for sequencing was memory CD4+ T cells sorted from blood. All receptors come from a woman aged 25 to 39 in good health. Each CDR3 is given with its conserved first and last residue. The size entry is marked missing in some rows and otherwise reads once, few, many or a size class.

V gene	J gene	clone size	CDR3 protein
TRBV11-2	TRBJ2-5	-	CASSSTGIETQYF
TRBV28	TRBJ2-1	-	CASSLGTVSGVGEQFF
TRBV5-1	TRBJ2-7	many	CASAPGTGLLEQYF
TRBV11-2	TRBJ2-3	-	CASSPRQFTDTQYF
TRBV28	TRBJ2-5	-	CASSLYQGLAGKTQYF
TRBV7-2	TRBJ1-5	few	CASSLAPTGSNQPQHF
TRBV27	TRBJ2-5	-	CASSRGKDRAQYF
TRBV4-1	TRBJ2-2	-	CASSQGLRGLKDTGELFF
TRBV7-9	TRBJ1-5	-	CASSSGQGAHQPQHF
TRBV5-1	TRBJ2-3	-	CASSLVASAGPDTQYF
TRBV11-2	TRBJ2-2	-	CASSLVRAENTGELFF
TRBV7-2	TRBJ2-7	-	CASSGTGNEQYF
TRBV6-1	TRBJ2-7	-	CASSEGTRLSEQYF
TRBV4-2	TRBJ1-1	-	CASSQDRDGRAFF
TRBV6-1	TRBJ2-1	-	CASGGTSGTDEQFF